In its sample, the clone carrying this TCR beta chain was seen a few times. The entry originates in a study of blood T cell repertoires in COVID-19. Study summary: Sources were T cells, B-cell-depleted T cells, or PBMCs; the material itself was cDNA or gDNA.

How the authors handled the data: Using reference gene primer amplification, nucleated cell counts were estimated. Sequenced by immunoSEQ multiplex PCR; TCRdb stores in-frame clones only, minus some. V, J and clone size are taken as reported in that table, and D and trimming were inferred from the DNA itself. The sample shows under 200,000 clones, about 85% of them seen only once. The CDR3 loop spans 13 amino acids. V lost 4 bases to trimming and J lost 5 bases, with 8 bases between them. The germline V gene has CDR1 SGHDN and CDR2 FVKESK. The sample was peripheral blood. The rearrangement uses TRBV14 and TRBJ1-4; no firm D call. The sequence was obtained from an older woman with COVID-19, enrolled during active disease. Written as DNA, the CDR3 is TGTGCCAGCAGCCCAGGAGGAAATGAAAAACTGTTTTTT. This encodes CASSPGGNEKLFF.